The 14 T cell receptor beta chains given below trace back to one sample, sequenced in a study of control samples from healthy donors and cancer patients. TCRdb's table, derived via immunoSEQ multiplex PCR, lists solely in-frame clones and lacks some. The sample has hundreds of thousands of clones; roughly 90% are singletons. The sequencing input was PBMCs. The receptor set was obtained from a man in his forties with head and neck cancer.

CDR3: CAIGSGGNDEQFF. CDR3 coding DNA: TGTGCCATCGGAAGCGGGGGGAACGATGAGCAGTTCTTC. The chain is built from TRBV10-3 and TRBJ2-1, with TRBD2 matching over 9 bases. The V gene's germline CDR1 is ENHRY and CDR2 SYGVKD. The V gene end was trimmed by 8 bases and the J gene end by 8 bases; junction bases not matched to a gene: 7. This CDR3 has 13 amino acids.

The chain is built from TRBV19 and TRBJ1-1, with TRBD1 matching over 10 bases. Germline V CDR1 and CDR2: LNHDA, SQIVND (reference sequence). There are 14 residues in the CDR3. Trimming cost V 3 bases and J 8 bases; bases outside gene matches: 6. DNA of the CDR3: TGTGCCAGTAGTATGGACAGGGGGTCGAGGGAAGCTTTCTTT. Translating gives CASSMDRGSREAFF.

The CDR3 DNA sequence: TGTGCCAGCAGCCCTCACACGAACACTGAAGCTTTCTTT. Protein: CASSPHTNTEAFF. This chain joins TRBV6-6 and TRBJ1-1; no definite D call. The CDR3 spans 13 residues. V gave up 6 bases and J gave up 1 base, with 9 bases separating them. Germline CDR1 and CDR2: MNHNY and SVGAGI (reference sequence).

CDR3 nucleotide sequence: TGTGCCACCAGTGCGGCTAGCCCTCGAGAGACCCAGTACTTC. It codes for CATSAASPRETQYF. The rearrangement joins TRBV24-1 to TRBJ2-5; weak D call: TRBD2 (5 bases). Germline V CDR1 and CDR2: KGHDR, SFDVKD. The V end was cut by 5 bases, the J end by 4 bases, with 13 bases between. CDR3 length equals 14 residues.

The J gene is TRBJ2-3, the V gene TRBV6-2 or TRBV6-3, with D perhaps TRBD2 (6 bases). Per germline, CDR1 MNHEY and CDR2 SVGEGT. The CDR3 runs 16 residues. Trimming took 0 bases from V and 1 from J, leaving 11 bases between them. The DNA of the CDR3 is TGTGCCAGCAGTTACTCGACTCAGCGGGGCACAGATACGCAGTATTTT. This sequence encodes CASSYSTQRGTDTQYF.

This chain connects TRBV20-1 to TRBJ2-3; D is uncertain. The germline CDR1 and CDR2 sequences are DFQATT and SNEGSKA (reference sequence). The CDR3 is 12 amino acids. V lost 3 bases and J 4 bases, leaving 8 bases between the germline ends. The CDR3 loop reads CSASRVPDTQYF. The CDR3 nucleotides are TGCAGTGCTAGTCGAGTTCCAGATACGCAGTATTTT.

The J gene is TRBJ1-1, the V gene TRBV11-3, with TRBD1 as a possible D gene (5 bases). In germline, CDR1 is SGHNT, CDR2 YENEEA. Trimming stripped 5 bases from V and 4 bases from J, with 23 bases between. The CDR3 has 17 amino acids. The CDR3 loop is CASSEAGPEGWGTEAFF. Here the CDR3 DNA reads TGTGCCAGCAGCGAAGCGGGGCCCGAGGGTTGGGGCACTGAAGCTTTCTTT.

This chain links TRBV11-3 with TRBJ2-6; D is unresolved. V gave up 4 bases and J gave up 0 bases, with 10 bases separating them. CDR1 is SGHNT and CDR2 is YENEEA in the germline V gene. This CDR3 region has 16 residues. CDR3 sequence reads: CASSSGGFSGANVLTF. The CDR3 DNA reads TGTGCCAGCAGCTCGGGTGGATTCTCTGGGGCCAACGTCCTGACTTTC.

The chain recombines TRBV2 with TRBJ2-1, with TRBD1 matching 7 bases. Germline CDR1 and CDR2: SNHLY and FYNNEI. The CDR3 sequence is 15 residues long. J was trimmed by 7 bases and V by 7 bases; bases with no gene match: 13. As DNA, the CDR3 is TGTGCCAGCACTGATGAGGGGGCCGGATGGAATGAGCAGTTCTTC. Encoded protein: CASTDEGAGWNEQFF.

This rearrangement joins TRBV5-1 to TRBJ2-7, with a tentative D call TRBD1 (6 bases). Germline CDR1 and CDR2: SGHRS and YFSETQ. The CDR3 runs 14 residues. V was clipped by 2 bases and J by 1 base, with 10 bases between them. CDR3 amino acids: CASSLGTSSYEQYF. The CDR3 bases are TGCGCCAGCAGCTTAGGGACATCGTCCTACGAGCAGTACTTC.

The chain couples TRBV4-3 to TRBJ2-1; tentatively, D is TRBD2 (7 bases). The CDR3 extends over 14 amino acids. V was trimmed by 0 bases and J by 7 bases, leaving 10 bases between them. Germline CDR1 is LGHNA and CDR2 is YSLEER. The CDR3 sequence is CASSQEGGRNEQFF. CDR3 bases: TGCGCCAGCAGCCAAGAGGGGGGGCGGAATGAGCAGTTCTTC.

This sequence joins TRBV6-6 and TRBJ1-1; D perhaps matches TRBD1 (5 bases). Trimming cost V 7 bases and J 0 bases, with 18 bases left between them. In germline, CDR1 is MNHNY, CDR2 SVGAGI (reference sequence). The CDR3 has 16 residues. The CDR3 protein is CASKKRDGTMNTEAFF. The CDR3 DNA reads TGTGCCAGCAAGAAAAGGGACGGAACCATGAACACTGAAGCTTTCTTT.

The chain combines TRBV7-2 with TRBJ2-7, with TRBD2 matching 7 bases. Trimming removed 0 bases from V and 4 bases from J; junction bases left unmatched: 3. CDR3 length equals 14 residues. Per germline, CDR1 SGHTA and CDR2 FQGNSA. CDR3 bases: TGTGCCAGCAGCTTAGCGAGGGAGGGGTACGAGCAGTACTTC. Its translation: CASSLAREGYEQYF.

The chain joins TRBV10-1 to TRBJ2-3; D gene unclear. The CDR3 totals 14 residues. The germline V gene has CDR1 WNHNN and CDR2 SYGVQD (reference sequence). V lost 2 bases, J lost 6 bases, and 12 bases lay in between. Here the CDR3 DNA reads TGCGCCAGCAGTGAGGGCAGGCCGCCGGATACGCAGTATTTT. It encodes CASSEGRPPDTQYF.